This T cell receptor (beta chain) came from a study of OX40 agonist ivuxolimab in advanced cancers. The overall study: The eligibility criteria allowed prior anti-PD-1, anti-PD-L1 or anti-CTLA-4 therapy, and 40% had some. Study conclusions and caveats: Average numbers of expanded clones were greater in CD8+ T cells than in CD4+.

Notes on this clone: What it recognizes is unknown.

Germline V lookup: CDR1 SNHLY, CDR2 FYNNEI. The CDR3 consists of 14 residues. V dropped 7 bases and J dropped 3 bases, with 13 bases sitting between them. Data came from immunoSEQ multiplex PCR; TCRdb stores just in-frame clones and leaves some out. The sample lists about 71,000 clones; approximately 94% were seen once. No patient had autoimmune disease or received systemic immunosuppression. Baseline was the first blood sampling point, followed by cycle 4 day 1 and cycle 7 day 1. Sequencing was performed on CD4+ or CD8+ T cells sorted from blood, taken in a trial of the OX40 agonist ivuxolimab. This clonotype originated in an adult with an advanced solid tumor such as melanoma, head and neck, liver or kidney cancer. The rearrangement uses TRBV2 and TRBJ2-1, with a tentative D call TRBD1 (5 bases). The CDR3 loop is CASTPPDSYNEQFF. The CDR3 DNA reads TGTGCCAGCACCCCCCCCGACAGCTACAATGAGCAGTTCTTC. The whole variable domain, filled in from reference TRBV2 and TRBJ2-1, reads EPEVTQTPSHQVTQMGQEVILRCVPISNHLYFYWYRQILGQKVEFLVSFYNNEISEKSEIFDDQFSVERPDGSNFTLKIRSTKLEDSAMYFCASTPPDSYNEQFFGPGTRLTVL.